This record looks at one T cell receptor (beta chain) sequence and its context. Its antigen is unknown. In TCRdb, the RACE reads were re-called with MiXCR into one record per CDR3 protein. Here the sample spans 300,000 to 450,000 distinct CDR3 sequences, about 5% being singletons. Time point specified: pre-sensitization, week 0. The treatment is: therapeutic diphenylcyclopropenone sensitization with weekly scalp DPC. The V gene lost 4 bases and the J gene lost 7 bases, with 20 bases spanning the gap. The germline gives CDR1 MDHEN, CDR2 SYDVKM. This CDR3 has 16 residues. The data are from a study of human T cells and chemical hapten exposure. General study findings and limits: After DPC sensitization, TCRs above 1 in 1000 frequency showed no change.

The chain links TRBV28 to TRBJ2-1, with D possibly called TRBD1 or TRBD2 (7 bases each). The receptor's source is a woman younger than 30 with alopecia areata. Some clones in this sample may be carry-over from other donors' samples. The specimen was whole blood, collected in connection with sensitization to the hapten diphenylcyclopropenone (DPC). CDR3 sequence reads: CASSSLGQGGKNEQFF. The CDR3 bases are TGTGCCAGCAGTTCCCTGGGGCAGGGGGGGAAGAATGAGCAGTTCTTC.